A single sample is the source of the 20 T cell receptor beta chains below, sequenced in a study of T cells after yellow fever vaccination (dated by TCRdb to 2018 to 2020). According to the study, the label for this sample's treatment or condition signals: live attenuated yellow fever vaccine strain. The receptor library was made with 5' RACE. TCRdb lists the instrument as Illumina HiSeq 2500. TCRdb handled the public reads itself, with Q25 trimming in fastp and clone calling in MiXCR, and kept productive beta chains. Rows are unified per CDR3 protein, each entry keeping the most common DNA and genes. This sample gives hundreds of thousands of distinct CDR3 sequences in total; around 16% of them show up just once. The ten largest account for 17% of the sample. The sequencing here drew on PBMCs, taken around 5 days after the first yellow fever vaccination. The receptor source for this set is a man aged 18 to 30 who received the YFV17D yellow fever vaccine.

The gene calls are TRBV7-2 and TRBJ2-7; D perhaps matches TRBD1 (6 bases). This CDR3 spans 14 amino acids. The V gene's germline CDR1 is SGHTA and CDR2 FQGNSA. Trimming removed 5 bases from V and 2 bases from J, with 13 bases in between. CDR3 DNA: TGTGCCAGCAGCCTCCAGGGGAGTACCTACGAGCAGTACTTC. This encodes CASSLQGSTYEQYF.

This clonotype has only a few counts. The chain recombines TRBV2 with TRBJ2-2, with 8 nucleotides matching TRBD1. CDR1 is SNHLY, CDR2 FYNNEI, per germline. The V segment lost 2 bases and the J segment 6 bases; nucleotides outside the gene matches: 8. The CDR3 is made up of 16 amino acids. CDR3 sequence: CASSERQGALAGELFF. In DNA, the CDR3 is TGTGCCAGCAGTGAAAGGCAGGGGGCCTTGGCCGGGGAGCTGTTTTTT.

CDR3 protein: CATSDPLASNRGGEQFF. The CDR3 bases are TGTGCCACCAGTGATCCTCTAGCGAGCAATCGAGGAGGTGAGCAGTTCTTC. V gene TRBV24-1 combines with J gene TRBJ2-1, with D perhaps matching TRBD2 (6 bases). The V end lost 3 bases, the J end lost 9 bases, and 23 bases lay between the germline ends. The CDR3 consists of 17 residues. The germline V gene encodes CDR1 KGHDR and CDR2 SFDVKD.

This clonotype was seen more than once but under ten times. The genes are TRBV5-1 and TRBJ1-1; perhaps TRBD1 as D (6 bases). From germline, CDR1 is SGHRS and CDR2 YFSETQ. This CDR3 spans 14 amino acids. V lost 0 bases to trimming and J lost 1 base, with 7 bases between them. This CDR3 is CASSLETGNTEAFF. CDR3 coding DNA: TGCGCCAGCAGCTTGGAGACAGGGAACACTGAAGCTTTCTTT.

This clonotype was seen only a few times. The rearrangement joins TRBV7-2 to TRBJ2-7, with TRBD2 matching over 7 bases. V trimming: 4 bases; J trimming: 2 bases; junction bases outside the gene matches: 5. The V gene's germline CDR1 is SGHTA and CDR2 FQGNSA. The CDR3 sequence is 14 residues long. CDR3 protein: CASSYQTSTYEQYV. CDR3 nucleotides: TGTGCCAGCAGCTACCAGACTAGCACCTACGAGCAGTACGTC.

In this sample, this clonotype turned up once. An end of the junction differs from the germline gene, which may be a read error. The J gene is TRBJ2-3, the V gene TRBV3-1; TRBD2 matches at 14 bases. CDR3 size: 19 residues. CDR1 and CDR2 from the germline V gene are LGHDT and YNNKEL (reference sequence). This CDR3 reads CASGQDLTSGGAMRDTQYF. CDR3 sequence (DNA): TGTGCCAGCGGCCAAGATCTGACTAGCGGGGGGGCAATGCGAGATACGCAGTATTTT.

The V and J genes are TRBV7-9 and TRBJ2-1; D is unresolved. The CDR3 length is 14 residues. V was clipped by 5 bases and J by 0 bases, with 8 bases between them. CDR1 SEHNR and CDR2 FQNEAQ come from the germline V gene (reference sequence). CDR3 amino acids: CASSRILSYNEQFF. The CDR3 bases are TGTGCCAGCAGCCGTATCCTCTCCTACAATGAGCAGTTCTTC.

The gene calls are TRBV18 and TRBJ1-6, with a tentative D call TRBD1 (5 bases). Germline CDR1 is KGHSH and CDR2 is LQKENI. V was trimmed by 2 bases and J by 9 bases, leaving 11 bases between them. The CDR3 is made up of 14 amino acids. CDR3 in amino acids: CASSPGTDGSPLHF. Written as DNA, the CDR3 is TGTGCCAGCTCACCAGGGACCGACGGTTCACCCCTCCACTTT.

This clonotype was counted between two and nine times. The junction departs from the called germline gene at one end, perhaps through a read error. The chain carries TRBV4-2 and TRBJ2-1; maybe TRBD1 (6 bases). CDR3 length equals 14 residues. CDR1 is LGHNA, CDR2 YNFKEQ, per germline. In nucleotides, the CDR3 is TGTGCCAGCAGCCAAGTCGAGGGACACCCCGTCCCATCCTTC. This translates into CASSQVEGHPVPSF.

This clonotype was seen only a few times. The chain couples TRBV6-1 to TRBJ2-3, with 11 bases fitting TRBD2. V trimming: 6 bases; J trimming: 5 bases; junction bases outside the gene matches: 7. Germline assignment: CDR1 MNHNS and CDR2 SASEGT. The length of the CDR3 is 15 residues. CDR3 residues: CASSRLAGSRDTQYF. The CDR3 region has the DNA TGTGCCAGCAGCCGACTAGCGGGGTCGAGAGATACGCAGTATTTT.

This chain links TRBV15 with TRBJ2-2, with 8 bases fitting TRBD2. The CDR3 is 17 residues long. The germline gives CDR1 LNHNV, CDR2 YYDKDF (reference sequence). Losses at the gene ends were 4 bases for V and 3 bases for J; bases not matched to a gene: 10. CDR3 sequence reads: CATSTIVSGTHTGELFF. For the CDR3, the DNA is TGTGCCACCAGCACAATCGTTAGCGGGACCCACACCGGGGAGCTGTTTTTT.

About this clonotype itself: One junction end disagrees with the germline gene, perhaps due to a read error. V gene TRBV28 combines with J gene TRBJ2-7, with TRBD2 as a possible D gene (6 bases). Germline V lookup: CDR1 MDHEN, CDR2 SYDVKM. CDR3 size: 9 residues. CDR3 amino acids: CASSLRRDF. In DNA, the CDR3 is TGTGCCAGCAGTTTGAGGAGGGACTTC.

In this sample, this clonotype turned up many times. The chain is built from TRBV7-9 and TRBJ1-1; perhaps TRBD1 as D (5 bases). The CDR3 is 15 amino acids. From germline, CDR1 is SEHNR and CDR2 FQNEAQ (reference sequence). V was clipped by 5 bases and J by 1 base, with 14 bases between them. This CDR3 is CASSLSPTGNTEAFF. CDR3 coding DNA: TGTGCCAGCAGCCTATCCCCTACAGGGAACACTGAAGCTTTCTTT.

This clonotype was detected a few times. The chain employs TRBV7-9 and TRBJ1-1; TRBD1 might be the D (5 bases). The CDR3 extends over 13 amino acids. The V and J ends lost 1 base and 5 bases respectively, with 8 bases between them. CDR1 is SEHNR and CDR2 is FQNEAQ in the germline V gene (reference sequence). CDR3 residues: CASSLVQVTEAFF. The CDR3, as DNA: TGTGCCAGCAGCTTAGTACAGGTAACTGAAGCTTTCTTT.

This clonotype was seen many times. DNA for the CDR3: TGTGCCAGCAGTGCCCAGGCGGGGGGATACAATGAGCAGTTCTTC. It translates to CASSAQAGGYNEQFF. The chain uses TRBV12-3 or TRBV12-4 and TRBJ2-1; TRBD2 matches 8 bases. The ends lost 5 bases at V and 4 bases at J; junction bases unmatched: 7. CDR3 length: 15 amino acids.

V is TRBV3-1 and J is TRBJ1-1; perhaps TRBD1 as D (5 bases). CDR3 length: 14 residues. Germline V lookup: CDR1 LGHDT, CDR2 YNNKEL (reference sequence). V was pared by 4 bases and J by 3 bases, with 12 bases between. The CDR3 is CASSLRRGDTEAFF. The CDR3 bases are TGTGCCAGCAGCCTCCGTCGAGGGGACACTGAAGCTTTCTTT.

The rearrangement uses TRBV20-1 and TRBJ2-7; TRBD1 is a possible D gene (5 bases). The germline V gene has CDR1 DFQATT and CDR2 SNEGSKA (reference sequence). Between the trimmed V and J ends, which lost 0 bases and 3 bases, there was a span of 18 bases. This CDR3 has 16 residues. CDR3 loop: CSARDRRVDTYYEQYV. Here the CDR3 DNA reads TGCAGTGCTAGAGATCGTAGGGTGGACACCTACTACGAGCAGTACGTC.

The chain links TRBV2 to TRBJ2-5, with D possibly TRBD2 on 5 matching bases. The CDR3 has 13 amino acids. The germline V and J ends were trimmed by 9 bases and 2 bases, with 13 bases remaining between them. CDR1 is SNHLY and CDR2 is FYNNEI in the germline V gene. CDR3 in amino acids: CASSGERQETQYF. The DNA of the CDR3 is TGTGCCAGTTCCGGGGAACGGCAAGAGACCCAGTACTTC. Combining the CDR3 with reference TRBV2 and TRBJ2-5 gives the whole variable domain EPEVTQTPSHQVTQMGQEVILRCVPISNHLYFYWYRQILGQKVEFLVSFYNNEISEKSEIFDDQFSVERPDGSNFTLKIRSTKLEDSAMYFCASSGERQETQYFGPGTRLLVL.

The J gene is TRBJ1-3, the V gene TRBV18; D unclear. Trimming pared 6 bases from V and 7 bases from J, leaving 7 bases between. In germline, CDR1 is KGHSH, CDR2 LQKENI. There are 11 residues in the CDR3. CDR3 region: CASSSENTIYF. The CDR3 DNA reads TGTGCCAGCTCTTCCGAGAACACCATATATTTT.

The rearrangement joins TRBV11-1 to TRBJ2-4, with 10 positions matching TRBD1. The CDR3 is 19 residues long. The V gene's germline CDR1 is SGHAT and CDR2 FQDESV (reference sequence). V was pared by 5 bases and J by 0 bases, with 13 bases of the junction left unmatched. Written as DNA, the CDR3 is TGTGCCAGCAGCCAGCCGGGACAGGGGATTTCTCTAGCCAAAAACATTCAGTACTTC. Protein: CASSQPGQGISLAKNIQYF.